This T cell receptor beta chain was captured in a study of Ad26.COV2.S vaccination and SARS-CoV-2 variants. Study context: Each vaccinee took Ad26.COV2.S intramuscularly, once or twice 56 days apart.

The treatment was: roughly 20 received Ad26.COV2.S at low or high dose, single or two shots; about 5 received placebo; per-sample allocation not given. It was on day 63 after the first vaccine or placebo injection that samples were taken. Boston supplied an adult donor aged 18-55 years. This clone was counted once. The antigen is unknown. Germline loops: CDR1 SGHNT, CDR2 YYREEE (reference sequence). Trimming took off 3 bases at V and 8 bases at J, with 8 bases between the two ends. CDR3 length: 11 amino acids. Study-wide results and caveats: While placebo recipients had lower spike-specific TCR breadth, vaccine recipients had more. Placebo and vaccine recipients had non-spike TCR breadth that was similar.

Data came from immunoSEQ multiplex PCR; TCRdb stores just in-frame clones and leaves some out. Among roughly 460,000 clones listed, roughly nine tenths were seen once. Sequenced here: peripheral blood, sampled in a trial of Ad26.COV2.S vaccine versus placebo. The clonotype comes from a person aged 18-65 years who received the Ad26.COV2.S COVID-19 vaccine or a placebo. This chain joins TRBV5-4 and TRBJ1-2, with D unclear. The CDR3 sequence is CASSSQRGYTF. CDR3 nucleotides: TGTGCCAGCAGCTCCCAACGGGGCTACACCTTC.